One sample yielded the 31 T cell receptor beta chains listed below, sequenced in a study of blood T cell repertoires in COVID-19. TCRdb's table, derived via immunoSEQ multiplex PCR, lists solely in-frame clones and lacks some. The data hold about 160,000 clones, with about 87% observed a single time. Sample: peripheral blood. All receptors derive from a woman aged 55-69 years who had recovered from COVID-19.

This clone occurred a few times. CDR3 loop: CATSDLRGLAGGNSYNEQFF. As DNA, the CDR3 is TGTGCCACCAGTGATTTAAGGGGACTAGCGGGGGGAAATTCCTACAATGAGCAGTTCTTC. This chain links TRBV24-1 with TRBJ2-1, with 15 bases fitting TRBD2. Unmatched junction bases numbered 7, after V lost 1 base and J lost 1 base. Per germline, CDR1 KGHDR and CDR2 SFDVKD. CDR3 length equals 20 residues.

The CDR3 spells CASSLVRGNSPLHF. Here the CDR3 DNA reads TGTGCCAGCAGCTTAGTCAGGGGCAATTCACCCCTCCACTTT. The genes are TRBV13 and TRBJ1-6; D might be TRBD1 (6 bases). V lost 1 base and J lost 7, with 8 bases in between. The germline V gene has CDR1 PRHDT and CDR2 FYEKMQ (reference sequence). The CDR3 extends over 14 amino acids.

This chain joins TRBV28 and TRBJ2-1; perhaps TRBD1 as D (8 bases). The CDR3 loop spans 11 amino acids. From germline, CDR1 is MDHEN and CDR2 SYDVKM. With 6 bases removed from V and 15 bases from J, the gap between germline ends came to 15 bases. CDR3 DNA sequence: TGTGCCAGCAGGAACAGGGGGGGGTTGTTCTTC. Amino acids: CASRNRGGLFF.

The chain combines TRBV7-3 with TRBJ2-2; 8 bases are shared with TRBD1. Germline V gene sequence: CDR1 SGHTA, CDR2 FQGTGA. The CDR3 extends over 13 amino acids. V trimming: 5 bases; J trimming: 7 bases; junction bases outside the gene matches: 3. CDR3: CASSRQGSGELFF. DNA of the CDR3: TGTGCCAGCAGCCGACAGGGGAGCGGGGAGCTGTTTTTT.

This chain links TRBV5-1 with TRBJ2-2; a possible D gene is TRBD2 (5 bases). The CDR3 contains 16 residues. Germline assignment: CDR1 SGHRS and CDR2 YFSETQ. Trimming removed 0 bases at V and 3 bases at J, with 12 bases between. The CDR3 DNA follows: TGCGCCAGCAGCTTGGAAGCGGACGGGTACACCGGGGAGCTGTTTTTT. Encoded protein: CASSLEADGYTGELFF.

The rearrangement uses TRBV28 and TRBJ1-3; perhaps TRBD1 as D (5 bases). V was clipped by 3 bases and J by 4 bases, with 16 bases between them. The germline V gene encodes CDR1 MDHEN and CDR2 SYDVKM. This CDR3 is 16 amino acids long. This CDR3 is CASSLGQVFKGNTIYF. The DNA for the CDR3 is TGTGCCAGCAGTTTGGGGCAGGTCTTTAAAGGAAACACCATATATTTT.

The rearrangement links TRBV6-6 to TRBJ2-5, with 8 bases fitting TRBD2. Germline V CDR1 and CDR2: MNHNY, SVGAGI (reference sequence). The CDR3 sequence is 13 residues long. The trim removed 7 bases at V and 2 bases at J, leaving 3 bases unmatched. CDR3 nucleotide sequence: TGTGCCAGCACTCCGGGGGGGCAAGAGACCCAGTACTTC. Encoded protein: CASTPGGQETQYF.

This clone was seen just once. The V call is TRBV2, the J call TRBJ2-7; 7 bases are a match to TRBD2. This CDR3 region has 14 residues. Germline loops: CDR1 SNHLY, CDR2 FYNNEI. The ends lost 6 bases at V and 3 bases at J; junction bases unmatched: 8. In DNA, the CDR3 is TGTGCCAGCAGGGGCGGGGGTTTGGGCTACGAGCAGTACTTC. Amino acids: CASRGGGLGYEQYF.

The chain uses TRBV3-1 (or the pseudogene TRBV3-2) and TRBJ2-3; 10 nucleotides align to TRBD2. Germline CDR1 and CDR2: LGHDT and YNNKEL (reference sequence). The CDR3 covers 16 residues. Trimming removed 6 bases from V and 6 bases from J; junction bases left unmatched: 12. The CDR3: CASRPQGAGGLDTQYF. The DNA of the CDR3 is TGTGCCAGCAGACCCCAGGGAGCGGGGGGGCTGGATACGCAGTATTTT.

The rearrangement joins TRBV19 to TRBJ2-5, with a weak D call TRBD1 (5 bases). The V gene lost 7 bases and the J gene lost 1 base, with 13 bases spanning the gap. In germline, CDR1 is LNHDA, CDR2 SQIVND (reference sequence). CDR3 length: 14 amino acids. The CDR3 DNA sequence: TGTGCCAGTAAGCCACAGGAAAGCCAAGAGACCCAGTACTTC. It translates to CASKPQESQETQYF.

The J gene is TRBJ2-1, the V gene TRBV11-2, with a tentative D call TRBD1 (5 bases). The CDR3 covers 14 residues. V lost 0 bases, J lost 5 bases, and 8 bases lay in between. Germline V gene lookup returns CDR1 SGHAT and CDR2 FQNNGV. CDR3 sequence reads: CASSLDAGHNEQFF. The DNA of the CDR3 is TGTGCCAGCAGCTTAGATGCAGGGCACAATGAGCAGTTCTTC.

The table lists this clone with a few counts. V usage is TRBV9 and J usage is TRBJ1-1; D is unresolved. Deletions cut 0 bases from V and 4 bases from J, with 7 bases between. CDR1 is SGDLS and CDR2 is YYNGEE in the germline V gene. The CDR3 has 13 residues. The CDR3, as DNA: TGTGCCAGCAGCGTAGCGCACGGCACTGAAGCTTTCTTT. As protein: CASSVAHGTEAFF.

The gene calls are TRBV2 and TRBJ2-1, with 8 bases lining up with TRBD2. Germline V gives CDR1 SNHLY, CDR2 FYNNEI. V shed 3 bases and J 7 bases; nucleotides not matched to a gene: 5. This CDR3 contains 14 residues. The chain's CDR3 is CASSEGGGRNEQFF. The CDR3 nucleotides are TGTGCCAGCAGTGAGGGCGGGGGGAGAAATGAGCAGTTCTTC. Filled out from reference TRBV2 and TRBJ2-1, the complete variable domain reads EPEVTQTPSHQVTQMGQEVILRCVPISNHLYFYWYRQILGQKVEFLVSFYNNEISEKSEIFDDQFSVERPDGSNFTLKIRSTKLEDSAMYFCASSEGGGRNEQFFGPGTRLTVL.

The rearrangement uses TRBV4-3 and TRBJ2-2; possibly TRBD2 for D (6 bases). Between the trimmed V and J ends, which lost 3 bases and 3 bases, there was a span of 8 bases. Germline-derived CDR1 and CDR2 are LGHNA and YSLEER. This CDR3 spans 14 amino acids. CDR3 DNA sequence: TGCGCCAGCAGCCACAGGGAGGACACCGGGGAGCTGTTTTTT. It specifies CASSHREDTGELFF.

In DNA, the CDR3 is TGTGCCAGCCTAAGGACAGGCCCCTACGAGCAGTACTTC. This sequence encodes CASLRTGPYEQYF. The V gene is TRBV2, the J gene TRBJ2-7; 7 positions match TRBD1. Germline assignment: CDR1 SNHLY and CDR2 FYNNEI. With V trimmed by 8 bases and J by 2 bases, 6 bases remained unmatched. CDR3 length equals 13 residues.

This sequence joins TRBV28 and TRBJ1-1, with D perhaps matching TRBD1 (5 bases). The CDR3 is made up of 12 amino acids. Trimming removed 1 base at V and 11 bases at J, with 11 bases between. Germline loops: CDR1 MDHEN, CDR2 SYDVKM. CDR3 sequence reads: CASSLSDRRAFF. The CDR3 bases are TGTGCCAGCAGTTTATCCGACAGACGGGCTTTCTTT.

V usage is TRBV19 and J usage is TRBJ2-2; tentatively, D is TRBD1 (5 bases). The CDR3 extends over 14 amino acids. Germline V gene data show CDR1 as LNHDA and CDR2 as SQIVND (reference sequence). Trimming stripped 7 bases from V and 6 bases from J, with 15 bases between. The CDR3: CASTPDIFPGELFF. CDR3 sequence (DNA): TGTGCCAGTACCCCGGACATTTTTCCCGGGGAGCTGTTTTTT.

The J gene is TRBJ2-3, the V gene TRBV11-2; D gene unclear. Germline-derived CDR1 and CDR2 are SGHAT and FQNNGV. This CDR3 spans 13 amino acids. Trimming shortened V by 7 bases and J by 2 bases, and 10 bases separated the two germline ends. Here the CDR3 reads CASTTPATDTQYF. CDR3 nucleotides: TGTGCCAGCACCACACCCGCCACAGATACGCAGTATTTT.

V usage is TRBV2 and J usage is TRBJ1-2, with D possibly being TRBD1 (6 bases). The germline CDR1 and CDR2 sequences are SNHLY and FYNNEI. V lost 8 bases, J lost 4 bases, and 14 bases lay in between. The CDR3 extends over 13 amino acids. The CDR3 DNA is TGTGCCAGCCGCCAGGACAGCCTCTATGGCTACACCTTC. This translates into CASRQDSLYGYTF.

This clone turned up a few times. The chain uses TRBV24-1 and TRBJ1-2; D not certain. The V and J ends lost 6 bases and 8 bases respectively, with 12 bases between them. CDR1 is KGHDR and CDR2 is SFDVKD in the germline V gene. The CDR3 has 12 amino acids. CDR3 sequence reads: CATSNPKEGYTF. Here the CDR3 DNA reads TGTGCCACCAGTAATCCTAAAGAGGGCTACACCTTC.

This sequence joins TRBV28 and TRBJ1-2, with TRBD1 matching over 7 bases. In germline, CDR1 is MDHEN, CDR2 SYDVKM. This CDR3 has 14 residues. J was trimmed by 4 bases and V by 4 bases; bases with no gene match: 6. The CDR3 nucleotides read TGTGCCAGCAGTTCACCGGGACAGACCTATGGCTACACCTTC. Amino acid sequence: CASSSPGQTYGYTF.

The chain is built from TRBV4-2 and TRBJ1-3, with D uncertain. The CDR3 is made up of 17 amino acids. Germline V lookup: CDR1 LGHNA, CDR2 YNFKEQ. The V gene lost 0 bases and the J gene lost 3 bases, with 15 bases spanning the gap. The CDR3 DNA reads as TGTGCCAGCAGCCAAGATTTGGCCCGGTGGAGTGGAAACACCATATATTTT. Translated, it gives CASSQDLARWSGNTIYF.

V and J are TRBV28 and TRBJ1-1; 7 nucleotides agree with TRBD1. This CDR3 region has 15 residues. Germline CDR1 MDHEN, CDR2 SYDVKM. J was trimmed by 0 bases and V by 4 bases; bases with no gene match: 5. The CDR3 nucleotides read TGTGCCAGCAGTTCTCCCGGGACAGTGAACACTGAAGCTTTCTTT. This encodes CASSSPGTVNTEAFF.

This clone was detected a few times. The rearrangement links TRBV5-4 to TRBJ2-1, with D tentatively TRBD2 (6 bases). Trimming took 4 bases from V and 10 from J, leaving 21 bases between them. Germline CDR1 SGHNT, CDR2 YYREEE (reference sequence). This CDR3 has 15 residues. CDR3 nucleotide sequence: TGTGCCAGCAGCGATATCTTTAGCCGGGGGAGGGAGCAGTTCTTC. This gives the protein CASSDIFSRGREQFF.

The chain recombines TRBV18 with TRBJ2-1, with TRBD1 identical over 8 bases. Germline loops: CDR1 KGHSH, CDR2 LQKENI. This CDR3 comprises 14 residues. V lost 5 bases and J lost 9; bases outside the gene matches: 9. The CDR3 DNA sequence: TGTGCCAGCTCAGGAGGACAGGGCACGGCTGAGCAGTTCTTC. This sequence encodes CASSGGQGTAEQFF.

Here the CDR3 DNA reads TGTGCCAGCAGCTCCGGGACAGGGGGCGACGAGCAGTACTTC. Encoded protein: CASSSGTGGDEQYF. V and J are TRBV7-6 and TRBJ2-7; 12 bases line up with TRBD1. The CDR3 covers 14 residues. The germline gives CDR1 SGHVS, CDR2 FNYEAQ. V shed 4 bases, J shed 5 bases, and the junction held 3 bases outside the gene matches.

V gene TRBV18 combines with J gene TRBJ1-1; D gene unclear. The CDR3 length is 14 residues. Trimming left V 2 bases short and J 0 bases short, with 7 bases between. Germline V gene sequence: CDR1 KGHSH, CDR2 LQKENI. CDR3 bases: TGTGCCAGCTCACCAAGGGAGATGAACACTGAAGCTTTCTTT. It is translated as CASSPREMNTEAFF.

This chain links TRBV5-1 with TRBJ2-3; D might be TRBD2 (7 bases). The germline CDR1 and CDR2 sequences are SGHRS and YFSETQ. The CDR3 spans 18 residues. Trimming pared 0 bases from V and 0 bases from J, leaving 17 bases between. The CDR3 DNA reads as TGCGCCAGCAGCTTGGTGGGCGGGGGCTACTCTAGCACAGATACGCAGTATTTT. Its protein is CASSLVGGGYSSTDTQYF.

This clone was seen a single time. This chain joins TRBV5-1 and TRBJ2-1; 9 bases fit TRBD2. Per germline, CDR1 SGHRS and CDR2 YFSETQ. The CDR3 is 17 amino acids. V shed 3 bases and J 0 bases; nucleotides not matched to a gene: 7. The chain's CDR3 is CASSSGLAGASYNEQFF. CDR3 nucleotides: TGCGCCAGCAGCTCGGGTTTAGCGGGGGCCTCCTACAATGAGCAGTTCTTC.

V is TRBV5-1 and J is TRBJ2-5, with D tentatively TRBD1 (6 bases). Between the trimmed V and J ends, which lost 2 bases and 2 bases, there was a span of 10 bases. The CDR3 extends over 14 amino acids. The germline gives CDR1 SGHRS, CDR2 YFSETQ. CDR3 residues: CASSFQGPQETQYF. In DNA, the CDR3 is TGCGCCAGCAGCTTCCAGGGGCCTCAAGAGACCCAGTACTTC.

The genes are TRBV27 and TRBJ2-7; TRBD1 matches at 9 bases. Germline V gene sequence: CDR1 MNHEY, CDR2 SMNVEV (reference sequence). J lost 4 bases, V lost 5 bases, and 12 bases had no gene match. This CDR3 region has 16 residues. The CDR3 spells CASSPARGTGPYEQYF. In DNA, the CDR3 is TGTGCCAGCAGTCCCGCTCGAGGGACAGGGCCTTACGAGCAGTACTTC.